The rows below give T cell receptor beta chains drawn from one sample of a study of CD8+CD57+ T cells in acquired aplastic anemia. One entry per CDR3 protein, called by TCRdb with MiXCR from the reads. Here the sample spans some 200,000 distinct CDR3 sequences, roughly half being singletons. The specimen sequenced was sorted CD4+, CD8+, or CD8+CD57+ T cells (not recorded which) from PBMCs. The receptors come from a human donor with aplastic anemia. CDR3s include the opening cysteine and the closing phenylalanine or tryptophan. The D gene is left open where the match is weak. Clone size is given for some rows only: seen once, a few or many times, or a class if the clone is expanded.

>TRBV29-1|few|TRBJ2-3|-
TGCAGCGTTGAAGAGCTGGGTACGCAGTATTTT
CSVEELGTQYF
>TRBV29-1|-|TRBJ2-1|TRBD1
TGCAGCGTTGATGACAGGGGGTATGAGCAGTTCTTC
CSVDDRGYEQFF
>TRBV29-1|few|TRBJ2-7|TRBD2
TGCAGCGTTGTGCGGCAGGGCTCGGGAGGGCAGTACTTC
CSVVRQGSGGQYF
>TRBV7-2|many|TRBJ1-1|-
TGTGCCAGCAGCCCCCGGACAGAAGCTTTCTTT
CASSPRTEAFF
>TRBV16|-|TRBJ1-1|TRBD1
TGTGCCAGCTCACCAACAGGGGGACTTGGGAGCACTGAAGCTTTCTTT
CASSPTGGLGSTEAFF
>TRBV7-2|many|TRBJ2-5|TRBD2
TGTGCCAGCAGAGAAATAGGCGGGGGAGAGACCCAGTACTTC
CASREIGGGETQYF
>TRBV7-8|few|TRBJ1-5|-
TGTGCCAGCAGTTTGGGTCAGCCCCAGCATTTT
CASSLGQPQHF
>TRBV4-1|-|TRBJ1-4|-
TGCGCCAGCTCGCAAGAGGTGGTACCAGGGTATCCTAATGAAAAACTGTTTTTT
CASSQEVVPGYPNEKLFF
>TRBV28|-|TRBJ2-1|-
TGTGCCAGCAGTCAACCAGTTGTAAATGAGCAGTTCTTC
CASSQPVVNEQFF
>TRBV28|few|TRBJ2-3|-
TGTGCCAGCAGGCTCCGGGACACCAGCACAGATACGCAGTATTTT
CASRLRDTSTDTQYF
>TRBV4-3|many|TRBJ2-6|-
TGCGCCAGCAGCCAATTTTCCCGAGGGGGATCTGGGGCCAACGTCCTGACTTTC
CASSQFSRGGSGANVLTF
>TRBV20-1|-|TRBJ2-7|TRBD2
TGCAGTGCCCTTCCAACCGGGACTAGCGGGGCCTACGAGCAGTACTTC
CSALPTGTSGAYEQYF
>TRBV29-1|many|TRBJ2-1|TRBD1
TGCAGCGCCAGCACCGGGACAGGGGGTTTCAATGAGCAGTTCTTC
CSASTGTGGFNEQFF
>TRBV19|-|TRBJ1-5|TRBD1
TGTGCCAGTACCCCCGACAGGGGGCCGAGTCAGCCCCAGCATTTT
CASTPDRGPSQPQHF
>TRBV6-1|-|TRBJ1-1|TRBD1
TGTGCCAGCAGCCGCCTCCCCGGGACAGAGGGAACTGAAGCTTTCTTT
CASSRLPGTEGTEAFF
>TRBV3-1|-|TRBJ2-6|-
TGTGCCAGCAGCCAGGGCGTTTCTGGGGCCAACGTCCTGACTTTC
CASSQGVSGANVLTF
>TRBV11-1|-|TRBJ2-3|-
TGTGCCAGCAGCGGCCCGGTATGGGGGATCACAGATACGCAGTATTTT
CASSGPVWGITDTQYF
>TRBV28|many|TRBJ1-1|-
TGTGCCAGCTACGCCTTGAGCACTGAAGCTTTCTTT
CASYALSTEAFF
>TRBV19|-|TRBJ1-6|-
TGTGCCAGTACGGCGGGAGAATATAATTCACCCCTCCACTTT
CASTAGEYNSPLHF
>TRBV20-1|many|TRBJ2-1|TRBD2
TGCAGTGCTCAGCGAGCGGGGGCGTACAATGAGCAGTTCTTC
CSAQRAGAYNEQFF
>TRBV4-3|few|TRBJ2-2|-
TGCGCCAGCAGCCTCCAGGGGAGGGGGCATACCGGGGAGCTGTTTTTT
CASSLQGRGHTGELFF
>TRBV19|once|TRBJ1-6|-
TGTGCCAGTATGCAGCCTTATAATTCACCCCTCCACTTT
CASMQPYNSPLHF
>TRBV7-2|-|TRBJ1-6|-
TGTGCCAGCAGCTTATTGCGGGCAGATAATTCACCCCTCCACTTT
CASSLLRADNSPLHF
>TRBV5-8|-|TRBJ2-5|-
TGTGCCCAAGAGACCCAGTACTTC
CAQETQYF
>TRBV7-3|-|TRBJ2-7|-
TGTGCCAGCAGCTTATTCGGCGGAAACACCTACGAGCAGTACTTC
CASSLFGGNTYEQYF
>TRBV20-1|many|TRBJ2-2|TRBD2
TGCAGTGCTTTTCAAGCGGGAGGGCCCTGGGCCGGGGAGCTGTTTTTT
CSAFQAGGPWAGELFF
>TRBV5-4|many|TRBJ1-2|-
TGTGCCAGCAGCTTTCCGGGGGTGTATGGCTACACCTTC
CASSFPGVYGYTF
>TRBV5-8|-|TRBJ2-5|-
TGTGCCACCTATCGGGAGACCCAGTACTTC
CATYRETQYF
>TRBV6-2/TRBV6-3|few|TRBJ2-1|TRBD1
TGTGCCAGCAGCCATACAAGGGGGCATCTGTACAATGAGCAGTTCTTC
CASSHTRGHLYNEQFF
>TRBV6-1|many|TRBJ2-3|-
TGTGCCAGCACCACCCTTGCTTGGGGAACCACAGATACGCAGTATTTT
CASTTLAWGTTDTQYF
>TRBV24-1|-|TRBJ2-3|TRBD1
TGTGCCACCAGTAGGGTAGGGGGCCCAGATACGCAGTATTTT
CATSRVGGPDTQYF
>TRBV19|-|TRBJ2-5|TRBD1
TGTGCCAGTAGTCCGGACAGGACACGAGAGACCCAGTACTTC
CASSPDRTRETQYF
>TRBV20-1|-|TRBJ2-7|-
TGCAGTGCCGCGGTACAAGAGCGCGAGCAGTACTTC
CSAAVQEREQYF
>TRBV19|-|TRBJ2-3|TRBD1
TGTGCCAGTAGTAAACCGGGACAGGGACCAGATACGCAGTATTTT
CASSKPGQGPDTQYF
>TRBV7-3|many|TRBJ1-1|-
TGTGCCAGCAAGTCTGCGGAGGGCACTGAAGCTTTCTTT
CASKSAEGTEAFF
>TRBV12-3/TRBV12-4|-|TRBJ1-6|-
TGTGCCAGCAGCCACCGTTACAGCAATTCACCCCTCCACTTT
CASSHRYSNSPLHF
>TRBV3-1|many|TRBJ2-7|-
TGTGCCAGCAGCCAAAGGGGGGGGTTGAAGGCCGAGCAGTACTTC
CASSQRGGLKAEQYF
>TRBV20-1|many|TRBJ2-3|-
TGCAGTGCTAGGGGGTTAGGAGGGACAGATACGCAGTATTTT
CSARGLGGTDTQYF
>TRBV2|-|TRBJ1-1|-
TGTGCCAGCAGGCCCGGTTGGGTTTCTGAAGCTTTCTTT
CASRPGWVSEAFF
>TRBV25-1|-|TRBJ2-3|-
TGTGCCAGCAGTGAACCCTCGTGGGGGCCTAGCACAGATACGCAGTATTTT
CASSEPSWGPSTDTQYF
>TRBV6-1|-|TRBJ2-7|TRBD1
TGTGCCAGCAGTGAATGGGGACAGGGTGCGGGAGAGCAGTACTTC
CASSEWGQGAGEQYF
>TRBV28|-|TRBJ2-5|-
TGTGCCAGCAGTTTCTCTGGACGGAACAAAGAGACCCAGTACTTC
CASSFSGRNKETQYF
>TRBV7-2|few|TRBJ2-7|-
TGTGCCAGCAGCCCCCGCCCTTACGAGCAGTACTTC
CASSPRPYEQYF
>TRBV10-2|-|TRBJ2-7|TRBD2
TGCGCCAGCGCAGGGACTAGCTCGCTCTACGAGCAGTACTTC
CASAGTSSLYEQYF
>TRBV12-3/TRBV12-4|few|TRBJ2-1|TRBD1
TGTGCCAGCAGTCCGGGACAGGGGGAAATGAATGAGCAGTTCTTC
CASSPGQGEMNEQFF
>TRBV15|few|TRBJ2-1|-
TGTGCCACCAGTGATCCCGGGACTCATGAGCAGTTCTTC
CATSDPGTHEQFF
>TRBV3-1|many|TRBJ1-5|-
TGTGCCAGCAGCCAGGGGGGCAAAACCGCTCAGCCCCAGCATTTT
CASSQGGKTAQPQHF
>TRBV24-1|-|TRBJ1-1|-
TGTGCCACCAGTGGCCCTAGGGGAACTGAAGCTTTCTTT
CATSGPRGTEAFF
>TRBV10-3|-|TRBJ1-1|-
TGTGCCATCAGTGAGTACGGTTCGACTGAAGCTTCCTTT
CAISEYGSTEASF
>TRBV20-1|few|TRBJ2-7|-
TGCAGTGCTAGAGCTGGGTATGGGCAGTACTTC
CSARAGYGQYF
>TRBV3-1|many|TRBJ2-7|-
TGTGCCAGCAGCCCCGGATTAGTCGAGCAGTACTTC
CASSPGLVEQYF
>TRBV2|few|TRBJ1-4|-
TGTGCCAGCAGCCAGACAAATAGGGGTGAAAAACTGTTTTTT
CASSQTNRGEKLFF
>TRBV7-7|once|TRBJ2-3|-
TGTGCCAGCAGCTTAAATCAGGGGGATACGCAGTATTTT
CASSLNQGDTQYF